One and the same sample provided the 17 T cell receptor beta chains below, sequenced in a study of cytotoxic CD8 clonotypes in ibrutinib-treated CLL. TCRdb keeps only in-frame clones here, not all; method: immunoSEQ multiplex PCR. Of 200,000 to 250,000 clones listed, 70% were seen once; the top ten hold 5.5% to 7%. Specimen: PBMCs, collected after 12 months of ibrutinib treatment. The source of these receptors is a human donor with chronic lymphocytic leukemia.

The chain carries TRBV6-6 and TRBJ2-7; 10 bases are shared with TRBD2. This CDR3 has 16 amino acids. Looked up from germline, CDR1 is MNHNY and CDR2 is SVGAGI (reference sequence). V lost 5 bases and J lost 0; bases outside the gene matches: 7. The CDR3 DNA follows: TGTGCCAGCAGTCTGAGCGGGAGGGTCCCCTCCTACGAGCAGTACTTC. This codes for CASSLSGRVPSYEQYF.

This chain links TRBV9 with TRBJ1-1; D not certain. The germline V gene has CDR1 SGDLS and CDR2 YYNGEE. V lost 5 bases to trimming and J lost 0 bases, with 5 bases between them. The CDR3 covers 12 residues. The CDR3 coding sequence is TGTGCCAGCAGTTCAATGAACACTGAAGCTTTCTTT. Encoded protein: CASSSMNTEAFF. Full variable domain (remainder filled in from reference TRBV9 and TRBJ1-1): DSGVTQTPKHLITATGQRVTLRCSPRSGDLSVYWYQQSLDQGLQFLIQYYNGEERAKGNILERFSAQQFPDLHSELNLSSLELGDSALYFCASSSMNTEAFFGQGTRLTVV.

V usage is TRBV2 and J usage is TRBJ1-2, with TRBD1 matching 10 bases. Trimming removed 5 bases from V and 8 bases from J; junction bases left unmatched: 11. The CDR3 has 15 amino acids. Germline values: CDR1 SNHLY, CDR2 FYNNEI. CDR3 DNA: TGTGCCAGCAGTTTAGACAGGGGGCGTCTAGGAGGCTACACCTTC. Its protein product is CASSLDRGRLGGYTF. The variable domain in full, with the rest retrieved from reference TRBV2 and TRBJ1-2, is EPEVTQTPSHQVTQMGQEVILRCVPISNHLYFYWYRQILGQKVEFLVSFYNNEISEKSEIFDDQFSVERPDGSNFTLKIRSTKLEDSAMYFCASSLDRGRLGGYTFGSGTRLTVV.

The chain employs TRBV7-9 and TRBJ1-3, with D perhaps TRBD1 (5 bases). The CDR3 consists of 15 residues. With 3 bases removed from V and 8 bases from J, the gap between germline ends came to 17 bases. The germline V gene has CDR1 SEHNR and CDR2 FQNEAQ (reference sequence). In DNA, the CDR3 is TGTGCCAGCAGCTTCGGAGACAGACGCCGGGACACCATATATTTT. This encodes CASSFGDRRRDTIYF.

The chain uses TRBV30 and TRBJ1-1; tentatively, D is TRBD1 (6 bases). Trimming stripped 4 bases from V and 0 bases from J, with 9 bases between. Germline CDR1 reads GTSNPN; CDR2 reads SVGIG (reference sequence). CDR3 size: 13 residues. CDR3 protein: CAWKGQLNTEAFF. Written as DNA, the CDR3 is TGTGCCTGGAAAGGACAGTTGAACACTGAAGCTTTCTTT.

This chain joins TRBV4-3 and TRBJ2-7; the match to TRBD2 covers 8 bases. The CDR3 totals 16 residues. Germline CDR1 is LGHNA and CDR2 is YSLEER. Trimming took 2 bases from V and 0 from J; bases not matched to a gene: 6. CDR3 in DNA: TGCGCCAGCAGCCAAAGGCGGCTAGCGGGCTCCTACGAGCAGTACTTC. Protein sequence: CASSQRRLAGSYEQYF.

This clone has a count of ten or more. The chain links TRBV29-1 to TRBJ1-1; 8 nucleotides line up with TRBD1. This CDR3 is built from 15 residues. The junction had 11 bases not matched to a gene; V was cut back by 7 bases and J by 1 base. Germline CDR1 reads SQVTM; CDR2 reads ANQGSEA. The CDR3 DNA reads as TGCAGCGCCAAGGGACAGGTGACTACGAACACTGAAGCTTTCTTT. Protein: CSAKGQVTTNTEAFF.

CDR3 loop: CASSLIPDRSFEEQYF. The CDR3 DNA follows: TGCGCCAGCAGCCTCATCCCCGACAGGTCCTTTGAAGAGCAGTACTTC. V and J are TRBV5-1 and TRBJ2-7; tentatively, D is TRBD1 (6 bases). The germline V and J ends were trimmed by 4 bases and 7 bases, with 24 bases remaining between them. The CDR3 contains 16 residues. CDR1 is SGHRS, CDR2 YFSETQ, per germline.

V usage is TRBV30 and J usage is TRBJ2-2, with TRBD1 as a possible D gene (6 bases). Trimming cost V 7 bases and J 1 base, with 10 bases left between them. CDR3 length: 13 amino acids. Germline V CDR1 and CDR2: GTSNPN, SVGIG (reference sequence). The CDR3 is CALMTGNTGELFF. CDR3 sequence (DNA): TGTGCCTTAATGACAGGGAACACCGGGGAGCTGTTTTTT.

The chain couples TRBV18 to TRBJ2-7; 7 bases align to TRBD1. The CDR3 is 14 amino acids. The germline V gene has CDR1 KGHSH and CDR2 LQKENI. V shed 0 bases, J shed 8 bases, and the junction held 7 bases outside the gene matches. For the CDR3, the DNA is TGTGCCAGCTCACCACCGGGACAGAGCAATAAGCAGTACTTC. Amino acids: CASSPPGQSNKQYF.

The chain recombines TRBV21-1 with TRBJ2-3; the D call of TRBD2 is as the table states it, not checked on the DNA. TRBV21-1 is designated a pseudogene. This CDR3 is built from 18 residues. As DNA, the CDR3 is TGTGCCAGCAGCAAAGTTCAGCGGGACGGGGAAGCTCCATGCCTGCAGTATTTT. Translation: CASSKVQRDGEAPCLQYF.

The CDR3 here is CASSLLHLGNTEAFF. CDR3 DNA: TGTGCCAGCAGCTTACTCCATTTGGGGAACACTGAAGCTTTCTTT. The V and J genes are TRBV7-8 and TRBJ1-1; D is undetermined. The CDR3 length is 15 residues. With 2 bases removed from V and 1 base from J, the gap between germline ends came to 11 bases. The germline V gene has CDR1 SGHVS and CDR2 FQNEAQ.

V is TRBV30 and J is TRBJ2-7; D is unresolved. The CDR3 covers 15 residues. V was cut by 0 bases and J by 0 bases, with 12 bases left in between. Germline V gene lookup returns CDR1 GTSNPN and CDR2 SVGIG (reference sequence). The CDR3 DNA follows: TGTGCCTGGAGTGTACGACTCGCGAGCTCCTACGAGCAGTACTTC. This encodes CAWSVRLASSYEQYF.

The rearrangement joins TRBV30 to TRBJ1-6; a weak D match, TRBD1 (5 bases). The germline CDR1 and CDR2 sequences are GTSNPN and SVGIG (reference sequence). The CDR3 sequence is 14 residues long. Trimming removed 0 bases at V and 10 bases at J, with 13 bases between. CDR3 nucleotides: TGTGCCTGGAGTGTACTAATGACAGTCTCACCCCTCCACTTT. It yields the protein CAWSVLMTVSPLHF.

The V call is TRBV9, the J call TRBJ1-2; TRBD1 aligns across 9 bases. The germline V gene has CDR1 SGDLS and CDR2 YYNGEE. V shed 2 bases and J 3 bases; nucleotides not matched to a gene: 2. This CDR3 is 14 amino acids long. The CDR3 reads CASSVRDRDYGYTF. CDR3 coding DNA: TGTGCCAGCAGCGTCCGGGACAGGGACTATGGCTACACCTTC.

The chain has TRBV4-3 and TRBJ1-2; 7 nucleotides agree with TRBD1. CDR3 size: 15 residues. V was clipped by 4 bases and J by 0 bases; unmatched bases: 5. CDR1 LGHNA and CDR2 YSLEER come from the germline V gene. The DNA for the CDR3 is TGCGCCAGCAGCCCGGGACAGCTAACTAACTATGGCTACACCTTC. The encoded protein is CASSPGQLTNYGYTF.

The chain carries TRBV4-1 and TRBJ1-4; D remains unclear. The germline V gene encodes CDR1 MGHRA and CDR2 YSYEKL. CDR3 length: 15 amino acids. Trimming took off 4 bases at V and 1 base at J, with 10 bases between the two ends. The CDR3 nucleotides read TGCGCCAGCAGCCTCACAGTAGGAACTAATGAAAAACTGTTTTTT. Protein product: CASSLTVGTNEKLFF.